The sequence of this T cell receptor (beta chain) was determined in a study of CD4 and CD8 cells across lung adenocarcinoma regions. CDR1 is MNHNS, CDR2 SASEGT, per germline. V gave up 1 base and J gave up 6 bases; unmatched junction bases: 7. This CDR3 region has 16 residues. TCRdb itself ran the PCR reads through MiXCR, one entry per CDR3 protein. The sample records about 2,500 distinct CDR3 sequences, approximately 61% being singletons. This clonotype appeared once. Donors had localized lung adenocarcinoma, a non-small cell lung cancer. This TCR came from a female donor with lung adenocarcinoma. The CD4 and CD8 labels of this study may be unreliable. Material: CD4+ T cells from the center of a lung tumor. This chain links TRBV6-1 with TRBJ2-3, with TRBD2 matching over 10 bases. The CDR3 nucleotides are TGTGCCAGCAGTGAAGTTGATAGCGGGGGGAGGGATACGCAGTATTTT. Translating gives CASSEVDSGGRDTQYF.